The 12 T cell receptor beta chains in this list originate from one sample, sequenced in a study of OX40 agonist ivuxolimab in advanced cancers. The table came from immunoSEQ multiplex PCR; TCRdb's copy has only in-frame clones and leaves some out. The sample holds 100,000 to 150,000 clones, approximately 94% seen once. Sample: CD4+ or CD8+ T cells sorted from blood, taken in a trial of the OX40 agonist ivuxolimab. The receptors were gathered from an adult with an advanced solid tumor such as melanoma, head and neck, liver or kidney cancer.

This chain's CDR3 is CASSSGTVSNYGYTF. CDR3 in DNA: TGTGCCAGCAGCTCCGGGACAGTATCTAACTATGGCTACACCTTC. V and J are TRBV5-5 and TRBJ1-2, with 7 bases fitting TRBD1. J lost 0 bases, V lost 3 bases, and 5 bases had no gene match. The CDR3 covers 15 residues. Germline V gene sequence: CDR1 SGHKS, CDR2 YYEKEE (reference sequence).

The rearrangement uses TRBV27 and TRBJ2-3; D gene unclear. CDR1 is MNHEY and CDR2 is SMNVEV in the germline V gene (reference sequence). The V end was cut by 4 bases, the J end by 5 bases, with 16 bases between. The CDR3 contains 15 residues. The DNA of the CDR3 is TGTGCCAGCAGTTCGCCCCGTGCTGTCGGAGATACGCAGTATTTT. Its protein product is CASSSPRAVGDTQYF.

The J gene is TRBJ2-1, the V gene TRBV4-3; D remains ambiguous. Trimming took off 0 bases at V and 5 bases at J, with 8 bases between the two ends. The CDR3 runs 14 residues. CDR1 and CDR2 (germline): LGHNA, YSLEER. CDR3 sequence reads: CASSQDSQNNEQFF. The CDR3 nucleotides are TGCGCCAGCAGCCAAGATTCCCAGAACAATGAGCAGTTCTTC.

J is TRBJ1-1 and V is TRBV7-2, with D unclear. Trimming removed 0 bases at V and 4 bases at J, with 6 bases between. Germline values: CDR1 SGHTA, CDR2 FQGNSA. The CDR3 contains 13 residues. CDR3 DNA sequence: TGTGCCAGCAGCTTAGCGGTCCGCACTGAAGCTTTCTTT. Encoded protein: CASSLAVRTEAFF.

This clone has more than one count but fewer than ten. V and J are TRBV18 and TRBJ1-5; 7 bases align to TRBD1. The CDR3 runs 15 residues. CDR1 and CDR2 (germline): KGHSH, LQKENI. V gave up 1 base and J gave up 4 bases; unmatched junction bases: 4. The CDR3 coding sequence is TGTGCCAGCTCACCACTAGGGACAGCTAATCAGCCCCAGCATTTT. It is translated as CASSPLGTANQPQHF.

The chain has TRBV5-1 and TRBJ2-1; the D is unclear. Looked up from germline, CDR1 is SGHRS and CDR2 is YFSETQ. With 5 bases removed from V and 4 bases from J, the gap between germline ends came to 4 bases. The CDR3 runs to 11 residues. The CDR3 DNA sequence: TGCGCCAGCAGTGAGTACAATGAGCAGTTCTTC. Translated, it gives CASSEYNEQFF.

This chain joins TRBV19 and TRBJ2-1, with TRBD2 identical over 8 bases. The V and J ends lost 6 bases and 9 bases, in that order; junction bases with no gene match: 16. The CDR3 runs 16 residues. Germline loops: CDR1 LNHDA, CDR2 SQIVND (reference sequence). CDR3 amino acids: CASSPLAASAGGEQFF. The CDR3, as DNA: TGTGCCAGTAGCCCACTAGCGGCCTCTGCGGGGGGTGAGCAGTTCTTC.

The chain joins TRBV11-1 to TRBJ2-3; D unresolved. This CDR3 is built from 13 residues. V dropped 5 bases and J dropped 0 bases, with 6 bases sitting between them. The germline V gene encodes CDR1 SGHAT and CDR2 FQDESV (reference sequence). The CDR3 loop is CASSRESTDTQYF. The DNA of the CDR3 is TGTGCCAGCAGCCGTGAAAGCACAGATACGCAGTATTTT.

The chain is built from TRBV5-1 and TRBJ2-7; 12 bases agree with TRBD2. With 4 bases clipped from V and 0 bases from J, the junction kept 5 bases outside the gene matches. Germline V gene sequence: CDR1 SGHRS, CDR2 YFSETQ. The CDR3 loop spans 16 amino acids. CDR3 residues: CASSETTSGSSYEQYF. As DNA, the CDR3 is TGCGCCAGCAGCGAAACGACTAGCGGGAGCTCCTACGAGCAGTACTTC.

The chain couples TRBV28 to TRBJ2-1; TRBD1 agrees at 9 bases. The germline CDR1 and CDR2 sequences are MDHEN and SYDVKM. The CDR3 loop spans 15 amino acids. V trimming: 4 bases; J trimming: 7 bases; junction bases outside the gene matches: 8. The CDR3 here is CASSSPGQGRNEQFF. CDR3 nucleotides: TGTGCCAGCAGTTCACCGGGACAGGGAAGGAATGAGCAGTTCTTC.

The rearrangement joins TRBV9 to TRBJ2-7, with 16 bases matching TRBD2. The CDR3 is 21 amino acids. Trimming cost V 0 bases and J 0 bases; bases outside gene matches: 12. Germline loops: CDR1 SGDLS, CDR2 YYNGEE. CDR3 amino acids: CASSVAPGGLAGGFSSYEQYF. The CDR3 DNA is TGTGCCAGCAGCGTAGCCCCCGGGGGACTAGCGGGAGGGTTTAGCTCCTACGAGCAGTACTTC.

V gene TRBV7-9 combines with J gene TRBJ1-2, with a weak D call TRBD1 (5 bases). V lost 2 bases and J 4 bases, leaving 14 bases between the germline ends. Germline V gene lookup returns CDR1 SEHNR and CDR2 FQNEAQ (reference sequence). This CDR3 has 15 residues. The CDR3 sequence: CASSLLGGGSYGYTF. The CDR3 DNA follows: TGTGCCAGCAGCTTACTGGGGGGAGGTAGCTATGGCTACACCTTC.